These 9 T cell receptor beta chains originate from one sample sequenced in a study of shared clonotypes between healthy human individuals. Here immunoSEQ multiplex PCR was the method, and the copy in TCRdb shows in-frame clones only, minus some. The sample holds around 650,000 clones; about 96% are singletons and the top ten take roughly 0.1%. Naive CD8 cells were CD45RO-negative, positively selected for CCR7, excluding terminally differentiated effector memory CD45RA+ cells. Sequenced input: naive CD8+ T cells sorted from blood. Receptors were obtained from a woman aged 25 to 45 in good health.

This clone has only one observation. J is TRBJ2-3 and V is TRBV11-2; 11 nucleotides agree with TRBD2. Germline V gene lookup returns CDR1 SGHAT and CDR2 FQNNGV. CDR3 length: 16 residues. V dropped 5 bases and J dropped 5; count of bases not matched to a gene: 9. The CDR3 loop reads CASSPQTSGRLDTQYF. The DNA for the CDR3 is TGTGCCAGCAGCCCTCAAACTAGCGGGAGACTAGATACGCAGTATTTT.

The chain employs TRBV14 and TRBJ2-7; a possible D gene is TRBD1 (5 bases). Germline loops: CDR1 SGHDN, CDR2 FVKESK. CDR3 length: 12 amino acids. Trimming shortened V by 3 bases and J by 3 bases, and 6 bases separated the two germline ends. CDR3 DNA: TGTGCCAGCAGCCATGACAGCTACGAGCAGTACTTC. Translated, it gives CASSHDSYEQYF.

The J gene is TRBJ2-5, the V gene TRBV7-8; perhaps D is TRBD1 or TRBD2 (6 bases each). Germline CDR1 SGHVS, CDR2 FQNEAQ. The V and J ends lost 0 bases and 13 bases respectively, with 18 bases between them. This CDR3 has 14 amino acids. The CDR3 spells CASSLAQSGASWYF. CDR3 in DNA: TGTGCCAGCAGCTTAGCTCAGTCGGGGGCCTCCTGGTACTTC. The variable domain in full, with the rest retrieved from reference TRBV7-8 and TRBJ2-5, is GAGVSQSPRYKVAKRGQDVALRCDPISGHVSLFWYQQALGQGPEFLTYFQNEAQLDKSGLPSDRFFAERPEGSVSTLKIQRTQQEDSAVYLCASSLAQSGASWYFGPGTRLLVL.

In nucleotides, the CDR3 is TGCGCCAGCAGTCACATTTGCCGGGGCGGCCAGGGGAACACTGAAGCTTTCTTT. It encodes CASSHICRGGQGNTEAFF. The chain couples TRBV23-1 to TRBJ1-1; D may be TRBD1 (5 bases). TRBV23-1 qualifies as an ORF whose function is uncertain. The CDR3 loop spans 18 amino acids. Trimming shortened V by 3 bases and J by 1 base, and 21 bases separated the two germline ends.

The chain combines TRBV25-1 with TRBJ2-1; no clear D. The CDR3 is made up of 13 amino acids. Trimming left V 10 bases short and J 0 bases short, with 10 bases between. The germline CDR1 and CDR2 sequences are MGHDK and SYGVNS. The CDR3 bases are TGTGCCACCGTCCCCGACTCCTACAATGAGCAGTTCTTC. Translated, it gives CATVPDSYNEQFF. The variable domain in full, completed from reference TRBV25-1 and TRBJ2-1, reads EADIYQTPRYLVIGTGKKITLECSQTMGHDKMYWYQQDPGMELHLIHYSYGVNSTEKGDLSSESTVSRIRTEHFPLTLESARPSHTSQYLCATVPDSYNEQFFGPGTRLTVL.

The V call is TRBV4-1, the J call TRBJ1-1; D may be TRBD1 (5 bases). This CDR3 has 19 amino acids. The germline gives CDR1 MGHRA, CDR2 YSYEKL. Trimming stripped 6 bases from V and 0 bases from J, with 26 bases between. CDR3 nucleotide sequence: TGCGCCAGCAGTCAAACCGGCCTAGTGGACATTCGGATGAACACTGAAGCTTTCTTT. Translating gives CASSQTGLVDIRMNTEAFF.

The chain is built from TRBV27 and TRBJ2-7; D perhaps matches TRBD1 (6 bases). The germline CDR1 and CDR2 sequences are MNHEY and SMNVEV (reference sequence). This CDR3 is built from 13 residues. Trimming took off 6 bases at V and 3 bases at J, with 12 bases between the two ends. This CDR3 reads CASSNAGDYEQYF. CDR3 coding DNA: TGTGCCAGCAGCAACGCAGGGGACTACGAGCAGTACTTC.

This clone was detected once. The V call is TRBV10-3, the J call TRBJ2-5; 9 positions match TRBD2. V was clipped by 0 bases and J by 4 bases; unmatched bases: 15. This CDR3 is built from 19 residues. Germline V CDR1 and CDR2: ENHRY, SYGVKD. Here the CDR3 reads CAISESMVAGAKGGETQYF. The DNA for the CDR3 is TGTGCCATCAGTGAGTCGATGGTAGCGGGAGCTAAGGGTGGAGAGACCCAGTACTTC.

The chain has TRBV2 and TRBJ2-1, with 8 bases fitting TRBD2. CDR1 is SNHLY and CDR2 is FYNNEI in the germline V gene. The length of the CDR3 is 14 residues. V shed 7 bases and J 8 bases; nucleotides not matched to a gene: 10. The CDR3 protein is CASTLSGLGHEQFF. In DNA form, the CDR3 reads TGTGCCAGCACTCTCTCGGGACTAGGACATGAGCAGTTCTTC. The variable domain in full, completed from reference TRBV2 and TRBJ2-1, reads EPEVTQTPSHQVTQMGQEVILRCVPISNHLYFYWYRQILGQKVEFLVSFYNNEISEKSEIFDDQFSVERPDGSNFTLKIRSTKLEDSAMYFCASTLSGLGHEQFFGPGTRLTVL.